These 14 T cell receptor beta chains were sequenced from one sample in a study of Graves' ophthalmopathy and Graves' hyperthyroidism. Using RNA transcripts, the TCR beta CDR3 regions were amplified. Second-round multiplex PCR followed a first-round RT-PCR using HTBI primers. TCRdb redid the calling of the multiplex PCR reads with MiXCR, one entry per CDR3 protein. In the table there are 150,000 to 200,000 distinct CDR3 sequences, 39% of which are singletons. Sequences were obtained from peripheral blood. All receptors derive from a man aged 30-40 years with Graves' ophthalmopathy.

In this sample, this clonotype turned up many times. This chain joins TRBV15 and TRBJ1-6; D might be TRBD1 (5 bases). The CDR3 runs to 14 residues. V was trimmed by 1 base and J by 8 bases, leaving 9 bases between them. The V gene's germline CDR1 is LNHNV and CDR2 YYDKDF (reference sequence). The CDR3 nucleotides read TGTGCCACCAGCAGAGGATTACAGGATTCACCCCTCCACTTT. Protein: CATSRGLQDSPLHF.

The chain carries TRBV28 and TRBJ2-7; tentatively, D is TRBD1 (5 bases). The germline V gene has CDR1 MDHEN and CDR2 SYDVKM. This CDR3 has 12 amino acids. V was clipped by 9 bases and J by 1 base, with 10 bases between them. Here the CDR3 DNA reads TGTGCCAGTCGACAGTTTTCCTACGAGCAGTACTTC. It encodes CASRQFSYEQYF. The variable domain in full, completed from reference TRBV28 and TRBJ2-7, reads DVKVTQSSRYLVKRTGEKVFLECVQDMDHENMFWYRQDPGLGLRLIYFSYDVKMKEKGDIPEGYSVSREKKERFSLILESASTNQTSMYLCASRQFSYEQYFGPGTRLTVT.

This chain joins TRBV28 and TRBJ1-2; TRBD1 agrees at 10 bases. This CDR3 region has 16 residues. Germline loops: CDR1 MDHEN, CDR2 SYDVKM. J lost 7 bases, V lost 4 bases, and 12 bases had no gene match. The CDR3 reads CASSSGQGVLEGGYTF. Written as DNA, the CDR3 is TGTGCCAGCAGTTCCGGACAGGGGGTGCTTGAGGGTGGCTACACCTTC.

This clonotype was counted between two and nine times. The DNA of the CDR3 is TGTGCCAGCAGCTTTCCACGGGGACTTACCCCCTACGAGCAGTACTTC. Protein sequence: CASSFPRGLTPYEQYF. The rearrangement joins TRBV11-2 to TRBJ2-7; D perhaps matches TRBD2 (6 bases). Trimming pared 3 bases from V and 2 bases from J, leaving 17 bases between. Per the germline V gene, CDR1 is SGHAT and CDR2 is FQNNGV. The CDR3 is made up of 16 amino acids.

The chain recombines TRBV28 with TRBJ2-7; 12 bases agree with TRBD2. Germline assignment: CDR1 MDHEN and CDR2 SYDVKM. V dropped 6 bases and J dropped 0; count of bases not matched to a gene: 12. There are 18 residues in the CDR3. The CDR3 here is CASSFPGLAGMSSYEQYF. The CDR3 bases are TGTGCCAGCAGCTTCCCCGGACTAGCGGGGATGAGCTCCTACGAGCAGTACTTC. The variable domain in full, completed from reference TRBV28 and TRBJ2-7, reads DVKVTQSSRYLVKRTGEKVFLECVQDMDHENMFWYRQDPGLGLRLIYFSYDVKMKEKGDIPEGYSVSREKKERFSLILESASTNQTSMYLCASSFPGLAGMSSYEQYFGPGTRLTVT.

This clonotype was seen many times. The CDR3 region has the DNA TGTGCCAGCAGTTTAGCGCACCAAGAGACCCAGTACTTC. This gives the protein CASSLAHQETQYF. The V call is TRBV12-3 or TRBV12-4, the J call TRBJ2-5; D gene uncertain. The CDR3 consists of 13 residues. V was pared by 0 bases and J by 0 bases, with 2 bases between.

This chain connects TRBV24-1 to TRBJ1-2; D is unclear. The CDR3 is 13 amino acids. Trimming shortened V by 4 bases and J by 3 bases, and 8 bases separated the two germline ends. Germline loops: CDR1 KGHDR, CDR2 SFDVKD. The CDR3 is CATSEEYHYGYTF. The CDR3 DNA reads TGTGCCACCAGTGAGGAGTACCACTATGGCTACACCTTC.

This clonotype is a singleton in its sample. J is TRBJ1-1 and V is TRBV28; D gene unclear. The CDR3 length is 15 residues. Germline CDR1 and CDR2: MDHEN and SYDVKM. Trimming took off 4 bases at V and 0 bases at J, with 12 bases between the two ends. For the CDR3, the DNA is TGTGCCAGCAGTTACGGAAGACTTCTGAACACTGAAGCTTTCTTT. Residues: CASSYGRLLNTEAFF.

Ten or more counts support this clonotype. The chain uses TRBV28 and TRBJ2-2, with unresolved D. This CDR3 has 16 residues. Germline CDR1 is MDHEN and CDR2 is SYDVKM. V was cut by 4 bases and J by 0 bases, with 12 bases left in between. The CDR3 region has the DNA TGTGCCAGCAGTTCCCCCGGAACCGCGAACACCGGGGAGCTGTTTTTT. Translating gives CASSSPGTANTGELFF.

This clonotype appeared many times. The chain recombines TRBV27 with TRBJ2-6; D remains unclear. This CDR3 spans 14 amino acids. The germline V gene has CDR1 MNHEY and CDR2 SMNVEV (reference sequence). The V and J ends lost 2 bases and 2 bases respectively, with 4 bases between them. The CDR3 is CASSLSAGANVLTF. The DNA for the CDR3 is TGTGCCAGCAGTTTAAGTGCTGGGGCCAACGTCCTGACTTTC.

This clonotype was seen at least ten times. The gene calls are TRBV12-3 or TRBV12-4 and TRBJ1-1, with a possible D match to TRBD1 (6 bases). The V end lost 5 bases, the J end lost 10 bases, and 14 bases lay between the germline ends. CDR3 length: 12 residues. DNA for the CDR3: TGTGCCAGCAGTCGGGGGGCGCTTCGAGCTTTCTTT. Its translation: CASSRGALRAFF.

This clonotype has a handful of counts. The CDR3 loop reads CASSEEDRDYTF. DNA for the CDR3: TGTGCCAGCAGTGAGGAGGACAGAGACTACACCTTC. This chain uses TRBV6-1 with TRBJ1-2, with D possibly being TRBD1 (6 bases). Germline CDR1 and CDR2: MNHNS and SASEGT. The CDR3 spans 12 residues. V gave up 3 bases and J gave up 10 bases, with 12 bases separating them.

This clonotype was recorded at least ten times. The chain is built from TRBV6-2 or TRBV6-3 and TRBJ2-7; unclear D gene. V gave up 1 base and J gave up 5 bases, with 0 bases separating them. Germline V gives CDR1 MNHEY, CDR2 SVGEGT. The CDR3 has 10 residues. CDR3 coding DNA: TGTGCCAGCAGTTACTACGAGCAGTACTTC. Encoded protein: CASSYYEQYF.

This clonotype appeared many times. V and J are TRBV6-6 and TRBJ2-7, with 8 bases aligning to TRBD2. The CDR3 is made up of 12 amino acids. The V gene end was trimmed by 9 bases and the J gene end by 5 bases; junction bases not matched to a gene: 6. Per germline, CDR1 MNHNY and CDR2 SVGAGI (reference sequence). The CDR3 loop is CASRTSLHEQYF. DNA for the CDR3: TGTGCCAGTAGGACTAGCCTCCACGAGCAGTACTTC.